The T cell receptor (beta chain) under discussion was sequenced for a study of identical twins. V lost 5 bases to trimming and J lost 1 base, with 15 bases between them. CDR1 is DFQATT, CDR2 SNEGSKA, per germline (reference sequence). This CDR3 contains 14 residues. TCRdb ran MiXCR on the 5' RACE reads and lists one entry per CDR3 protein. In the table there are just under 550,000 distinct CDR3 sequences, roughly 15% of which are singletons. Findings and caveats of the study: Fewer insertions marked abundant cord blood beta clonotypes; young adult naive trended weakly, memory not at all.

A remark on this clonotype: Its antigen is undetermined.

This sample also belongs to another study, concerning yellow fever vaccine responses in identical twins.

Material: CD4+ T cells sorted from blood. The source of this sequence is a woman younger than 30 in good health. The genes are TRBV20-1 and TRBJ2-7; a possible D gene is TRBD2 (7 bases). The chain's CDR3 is CSAARGAVSYEQYV. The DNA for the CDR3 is TGCAGTGCTGCCCGGGGGGCGGTTTCCTACGAGCAGTACGTC.